These 2 T cell receptor beta chains came from one sample sequenced in a study of shared clonotypes between healthy human individuals. Sequencing was performed with immunoSEQ multiplex PCR; in TCRdb, only in-frame clones are kept and a portion is missing. The sample shows roughly 890,000 clones, 92% of them seen only once. The naive CD8 fraction comprised CD45RO-negative cells positively selected for CCR7 and excluded terminally differentiated effector memory CD45RA+ cells. Material: naive CD8+ T cells sorted from blood. All receptors come from a man aged 25-45 years in good health.

V and J are TRBV5-1 and TRBJ1-1; D unclear. With 5 bases removed from V and 3 bases from J, the gap between germline ends came to 35 bases. The CDR3 is 21 amino acids. Per germline, CDR1 SGHRS and CDR2 YFSETQ. The chain's CDR3 is CASSSLGVGGLDLAEDTEAFF. CDR3 coding DNA: TGCGCCAGCAGTTCCTTGGGAGTAGGCGGGTTGGACTTAGCCGAAGACACTGAAGCTTTCTTT.

The rearrangement links TRBV6-1 to TRBJ2-1; D is unclear. The CDR3 has 11 residues. CDR1 is MNHNS and CDR2 is SASEGT in the germline V gene. With 11 bases removed from V and 8 bases from J, the gap between germline ends came to 13 bases. CDR3 region: CALSALHEQFF. CDR3 nucleotide sequence: TGTGCCCTATCGGCTCTACATGAGCAGTTCTTC.